The present T cell receptor beta chain was sequenced within a study of regulatory T cells in long-lasting Graves disease. Across the whole study: Graves' cases, newly diagnosed, had used antithyroid drugs under 3 months.

The CDR3 has 16 residues. Trimming cost V 6 bases and J 6 bases; bases outside gene matches: 11. CDR3-region Arm-PCR and iRepertoire HTBI primers produced the TCR beta libraries. MiXCR was run by TCRdb on the multiplex PCR reads, yielding one entry per CDR3 protein. This repertoire shows fewer than 550,000 distinct CDR3 sequences, roughly 17% found once; its top ten account for 20% to 25%. As for time point: newly diagnosed GD, antithyroid drugs for less than 3 months. Following extraction of RNA from PBMCs, that RNA was used to make the TCR library. It was by American Thyroid Association guidelines that Graves' disease was diagnosed. The table lists this clonotype with a few counts. Its antigen remains unidentified. General study results and limits: New patients shared around 1,000 public clonotypes, and persistent patients shared more, with about 2,700. Segments TRBV28, TRBJ1-2 and TRBJ2-5 showed preferential usage in persistent disease.

Separately, the same data were catalogued under a study of T cells in Graves' hyperthyroidism and ophthalmopathy.

This TCR was sampled from a woman aged 18 to 35 with Graves disease. V and J are TRBV12-3 or TRBV12-4 and TRBJ2-1; the match to TRBD2 covers 10 bases. The sample here was peripheral blood mononuclear cells (PBMCs), taken at new diagnosis, from a patient treated with antithyroid drugs. CDR3 bases: TGTGCCAGCAGCAGGACTAGCGGAGGGGGGGGCAATGAGCAGTTCTTC. It is translated as CASSRTSGGGGNEQFF.